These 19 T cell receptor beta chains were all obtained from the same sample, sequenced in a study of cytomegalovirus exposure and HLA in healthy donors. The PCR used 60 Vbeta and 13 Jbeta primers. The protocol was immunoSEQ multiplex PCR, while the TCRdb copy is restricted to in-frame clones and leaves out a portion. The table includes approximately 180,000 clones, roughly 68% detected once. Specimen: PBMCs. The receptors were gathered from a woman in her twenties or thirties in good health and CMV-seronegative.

In DNA form, the CDR3 reads TGTGCCAGTAGTCGTCCAGGGGCGTCGAACACTGAAGCTTTCTTT. This sequence encodes CASSRPGASNTEAFF. The V gene is TRBV19, the J gene TRBJ1-1; D is perhaps TRBD1 (6 bases). The CDR3 is made up of 15 amino acids. The germline CDR1 and CDR2 sequences are LNHDA and SQIVND (reference sequence). V was cut by 5 bases and J by 1 base, with 14 bases left in between.

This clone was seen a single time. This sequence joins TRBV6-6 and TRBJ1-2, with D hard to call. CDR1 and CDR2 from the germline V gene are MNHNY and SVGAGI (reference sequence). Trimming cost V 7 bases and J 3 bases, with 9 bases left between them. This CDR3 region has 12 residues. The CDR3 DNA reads TGTGCCAGCAATGCCGGGGACTATGGCTACACCTTC. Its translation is CASNAGDYGYTF.

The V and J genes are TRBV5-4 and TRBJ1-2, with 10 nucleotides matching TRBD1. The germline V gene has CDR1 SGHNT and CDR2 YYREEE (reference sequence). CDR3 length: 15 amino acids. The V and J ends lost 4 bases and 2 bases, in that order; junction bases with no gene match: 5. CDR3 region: CASSPTGGKNYGYTF. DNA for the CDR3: TGTGCCAGCAGCCCGACAGGGGGCAAGAACTATGGCTACACCTTC. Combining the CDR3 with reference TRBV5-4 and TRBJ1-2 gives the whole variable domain ETGVTQSPTHLIKTRGQQVTLRCSSQSGHNTVSWYQQALGQGPQFIFQYYREEENGRGNFPPRFSGLQFPNYSSELNVNALELDDSALYLCASSPTGGKNYGYTFGSGTRLTVV.

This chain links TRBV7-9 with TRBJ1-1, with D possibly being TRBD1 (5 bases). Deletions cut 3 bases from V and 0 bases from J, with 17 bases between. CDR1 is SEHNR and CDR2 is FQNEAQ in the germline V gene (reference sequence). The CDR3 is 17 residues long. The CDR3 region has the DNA TGTGCCAGCAGCTTCTATGGATCGGGGGTCTTGAACACTGAAGCTTTCTTT. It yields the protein CASSFYGSGVLNTEAFF.

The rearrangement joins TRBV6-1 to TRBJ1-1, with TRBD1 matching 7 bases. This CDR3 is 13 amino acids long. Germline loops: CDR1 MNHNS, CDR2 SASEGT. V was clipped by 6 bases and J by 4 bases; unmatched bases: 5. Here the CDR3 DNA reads TGTGCCAGCAGGGGACAGAGGGGCACTGAAGCTTTCTTT. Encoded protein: CASRGQRGTEAFF.

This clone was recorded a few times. The CDR3 reads CASSLTNMLEQYF. The CDR3 nucleotides read TGTGCCAGCAGTTTGACTAACATGCTCGAGCAGTACTTC. The V and J genes are TRBV5-6 and TRBJ2-7, with D tentatively TRBD2 (5 bases). The V end was cut by 5 bases, the J end by 6 bases, with 15 bases between. The CDR3 is made up of 13 amino acids. The germline V gene encodes CDR1 SGHDT and CDR2 YYEEEE.

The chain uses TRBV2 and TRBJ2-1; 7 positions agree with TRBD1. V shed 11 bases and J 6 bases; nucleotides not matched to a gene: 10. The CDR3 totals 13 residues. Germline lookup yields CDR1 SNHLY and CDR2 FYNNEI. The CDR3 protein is CASKYDRVNEQFF. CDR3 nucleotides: TGTGCCTCCAAGTACGACAGGGTCAATGAGCAGTTCTTC.

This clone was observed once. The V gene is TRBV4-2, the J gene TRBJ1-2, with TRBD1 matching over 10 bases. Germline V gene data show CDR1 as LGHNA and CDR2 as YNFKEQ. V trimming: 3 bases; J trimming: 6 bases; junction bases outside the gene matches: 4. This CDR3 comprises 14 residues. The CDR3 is CASSHRQGADGYTF. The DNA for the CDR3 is TGTGCCAGCAGCCATCGACAGGGGGCTGATGGCTACACCTTC.

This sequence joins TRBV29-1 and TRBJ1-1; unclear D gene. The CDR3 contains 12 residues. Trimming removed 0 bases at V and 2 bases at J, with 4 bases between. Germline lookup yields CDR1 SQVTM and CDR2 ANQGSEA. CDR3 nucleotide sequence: TGCAGCGTTGAAGACCCTAACACTGAAGCTTTCTTT. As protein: CSVEDPNTEAFF.

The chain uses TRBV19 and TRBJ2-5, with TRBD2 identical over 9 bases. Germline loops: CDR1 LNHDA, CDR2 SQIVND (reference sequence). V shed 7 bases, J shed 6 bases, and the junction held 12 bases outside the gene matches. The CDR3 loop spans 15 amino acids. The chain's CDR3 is CASTGEAGGRKTQYF. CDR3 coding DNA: TGTGCCAGTACAGGGGAGGCGGGGGGGAGAAAGACCCAGTACTTC.

The CDR3 sequence is CASSLAGDRYNEQFF. CDR3 sequence (DNA): TGTGCCAGCAGCTTAGCGGGAGATAGGTACAATGAGCAGTTCTTC. The J gene is TRBJ2-1, the V gene TRBV7-3; 7 positions agree with TRBD2. The V segment lost 2 bases and the J segment 4 bases; nucleotides outside the gene matches: 5. Germline V gives CDR1 SGHTA, CDR2 FQGTGA. The CDR3 is made up of 15 amino acids.

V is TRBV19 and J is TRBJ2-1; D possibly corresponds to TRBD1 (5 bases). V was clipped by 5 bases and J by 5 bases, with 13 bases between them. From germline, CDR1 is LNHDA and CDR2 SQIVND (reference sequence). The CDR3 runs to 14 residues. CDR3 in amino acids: CASSPQDTHNEQFF. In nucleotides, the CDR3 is TGTGCCAGTAGTCCCCAGGACACTCACAATGAGCAGTTCTTC. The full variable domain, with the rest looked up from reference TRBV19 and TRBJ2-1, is DGGITQSPKYLFRKEGQNVTLSCEQNLNHDAMYWYRQDPGQGLRLIYYSQIVNDFQKGDIAEGYSVSREKKESFPLTVTSAQKNPTAFYLCASSPQDTHNEQFFGPGTRLTVL.

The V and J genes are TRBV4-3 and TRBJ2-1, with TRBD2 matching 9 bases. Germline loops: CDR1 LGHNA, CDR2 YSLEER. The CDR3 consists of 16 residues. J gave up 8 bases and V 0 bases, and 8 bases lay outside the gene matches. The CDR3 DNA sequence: TGCGCCAGCAGCCAAGATGGCGTTAGCGGGAGAGATGAGCAGTTCTTC. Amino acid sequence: CASSQDGVSGRDEQFF.

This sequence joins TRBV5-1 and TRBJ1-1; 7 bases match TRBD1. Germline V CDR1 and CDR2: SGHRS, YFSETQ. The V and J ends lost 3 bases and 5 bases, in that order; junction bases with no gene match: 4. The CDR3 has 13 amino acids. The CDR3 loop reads CASSSQQGTEAFF. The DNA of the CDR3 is TGCGCCAGCAGCTCCCAACAGGGGACTGAAGCTTTCTTT.

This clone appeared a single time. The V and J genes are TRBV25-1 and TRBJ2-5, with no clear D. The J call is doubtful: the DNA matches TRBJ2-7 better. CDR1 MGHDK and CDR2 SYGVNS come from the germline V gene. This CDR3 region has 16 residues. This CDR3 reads CASSEVGDHGSYEQYF. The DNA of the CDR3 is TGTGCCAGCAGTGAAGTAGGAGATCATGGCTCCTACGAGCAGTACTTC.

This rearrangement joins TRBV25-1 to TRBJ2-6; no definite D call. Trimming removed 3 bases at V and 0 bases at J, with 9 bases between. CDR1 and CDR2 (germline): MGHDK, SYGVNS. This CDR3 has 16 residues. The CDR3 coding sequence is TGTGCCAGCAGTGACCTGTCTAGCTCTGGGGCCAACGTCCTGACTTTC. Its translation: CASSDLSSSGANVLTF.

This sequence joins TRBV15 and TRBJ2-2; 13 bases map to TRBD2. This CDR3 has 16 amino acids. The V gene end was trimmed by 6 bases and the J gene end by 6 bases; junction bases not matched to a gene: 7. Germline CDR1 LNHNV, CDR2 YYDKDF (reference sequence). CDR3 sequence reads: CATRPVTSGRSGELFF. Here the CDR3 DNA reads TGTGCCACCAGGCCTGTGACTAGCGGGAGGTCCGGGGAGCTGTTTTTT.

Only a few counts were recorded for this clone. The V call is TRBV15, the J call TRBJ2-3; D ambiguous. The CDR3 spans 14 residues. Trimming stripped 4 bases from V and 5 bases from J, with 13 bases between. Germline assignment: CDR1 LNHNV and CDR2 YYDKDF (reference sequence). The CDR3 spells CATSKALGRDTQYF. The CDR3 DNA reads TGTGCCACCAGCAAAGCCCTCGGTCGAGATACGCAGTATTTT.

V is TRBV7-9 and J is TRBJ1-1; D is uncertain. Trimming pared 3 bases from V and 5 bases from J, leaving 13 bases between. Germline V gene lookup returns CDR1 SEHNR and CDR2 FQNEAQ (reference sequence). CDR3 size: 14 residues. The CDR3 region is CASSFPSAGTEAFF. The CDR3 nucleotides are TGTGCCAGCAGCTTCCCGAGTGCGGGGACTGAAGCTTTCTTT.